These 22 T cell receptor beta chains originate from one sample sequenced in a study of T cells in Graves' hyperthyroidism and ophthalmopathy. RNA transcripts provided the source from which TCR beta CDR3 regions were amplified. Initially, a first-round RT-PCR of the TCR CDR3 employed the HTBI primer set. MiXCR was run by TCRdb on the multiplex PCR reads, yielding one entry per CDR3 protein. The data contain about 540,000 distinct CDR3 sequences, 46% of them singletons. The material sequenced was peripheral blood or thyroid tissue (not recorded which). These receptors originate from a woman aged 18 to 35 with Graves' hyperthyroidism.

The table lists this clonotype with a few counts. CDR3 nucleotide sequence: TGTGCCAGCGTCCGTCCCGGGGAGGACAATCAGCCCCAGCATTTT. Translated: CASVRPGEDNQPQHF. This chain uses TRBV6-6 with TRBJ1-5; no reliable D call. V was clipped by 8 bases and J by 3 bases, with 17 bases between them. The CDR3 loop spans 15 amino acids. CDR1 is MNHNY and CDR2 is SVGAGI in the germline V gene (reference sequence).

The rearrangement joins TRBV19 to TRBJ1-1; a weak D match, TRBD1 (5 bases). Germline loops: CDR1 LNHDA, CDR2 SQIVND (reference sequence). The ends were cut back, 3 bases at V and 3 bases at J, with 8 bases in the middle. This CDR3 spans 13 amino acids. CDR3 protein: CASSIDSYTEAFF. Written as DNA, the CDR3 is TGTGCCAGTAGTATCGACAGCTACACTGAAGCTTTCTTT.

The chain couples TRBV10-1 to TRBJ2-5, with 7 bases matching TRBD1. The V gene end was trimmed by 11 bases and the J gene end by 2 bases; junction bases not matched to a gene: 8. Per germline, CDR1 WNHNN and CDR2 SYGVQD (reference sequence). The CDR3 extends over 13 amino acids. The CDR3 DNA reads as TGCGCCCCTTCCGGGACAGTTCAAGAGACCCAGTACTTC. Its translation: CAPSGTVQETQYF.

The sample holds many counts of this clonotype. The chain employs TRBV7-2 and TRBJ1-2, with D hard to call. CDR1 and CDR2 (germline): SGHTA, FQGNSA. The length of the CDR3 is 13 residues. The V end was cut by 0 bases, the J end by 7 bases, with 9 bases between. The CDR3 reads CASSLAGNGGYTF. The DNA of the CDR3 is TGTGCCAGCAGCTTAGCGGGCAATGGTGGCTACACCTTC.

This clonotype was seen at least ten times. The V call is TRBV2, the J call TRBJ2-5, with D possibly being TRBD1 (5 bases). Germline loops: CDR1 SNHLY, CDR2 FYNNEI. This CDR3 is 11 amino acids long. V was clipped by 7 bases and J by 6 bases, with 9 bases between them. The CDR3 region has the DNA TGTGCCAGCACCATGGGGCAGACCCAGTACTTC. Translating gives CASTMGQTQYF.

The chain has TRBV11-2 and TRBJ1-3; D possibly corresponds to TRBD1 (5 bases). CDR1 SGHAT and CDR2 FQNNGV come from the germline V gene. This CDR3 has 14 residues. Between the trimmed V and J ends, which lost 5 bases and 8 bases, there was a span of 16 bases. CDR3 nucleotide sequence: TGTGCCAGCAGCCTGGGACCTCGAGGGGACACCATATATTTT. It specifies CASSLGPRGDTIYF.

With regard to this clonotype: A much larger clonotype is one base distant, so this may be a read error. The rearrangement uses TRBV20-1 and TRBJ1-5; D uncertain. The V gene's germline CDR1 is DFQATT and CDR2 SNEGSKA (reference sequence). This CDR3 has 13 amino acids. In DNA form, the CDR3 reads TGCAGTGCTCAGATGGAATTAAATCAGCCCCCGCATTTT. It is translated as CSAQMELNQPPHF.

Concerning this clonotype itself: This clone may be a read error of a much larger clone one base away. This sequence joins TRBV19 and TRBJ1-5, with D possibly matching TRBD1 (5 bases). Germline CDR1 LNHDA, CDR2 SQIVND (reference sequence). There are 13 residues in the CDR3. V dropped 3 bases and J dropped 7 bases, with 10 bases sitting between them. CDR3 in DNA: TGTGCCAGTAGTATTCAGGGTCGGCAGCCCCAGCATTTT. This sequence encodes CASSIQGRQPQHF.

V is TRBV29-1 and J is TRBJ1-1; tentative D call: TRBD1 (6 bases). CDR3 length equals 15 residues. Trimming pared 4 bases from V and 0 bases from J, leaving 15 bases between. Germline loops: CDR1 SQVTM, CDR2 ANQGSEA. The CDR3: CSVVAGAVLNTEAFF. The CDR3 DNA reads as TGCAGCGTTGTAGCGGGGGCAGTACTGAACACTGAAGCTTTCTTT.

This chain connects TRBV25-1 to TRBJ1-2; possibly TRBD1 for D (6 bases). Germline V CDR1 and CDR2: MGHDK, SYGVNS. Trimming shortened V by 8 bases and J by 0 bases, and 10 bases separated the two germline ends. This CDR3 is 13 amino acids long. This chain's CDR3 is CASFGQPNYGYTF. The CDR3 coding sequence is TGTGCCAGCTTCGGACAGCCTAACTATGGCTACACCTTC.

This clonotype was seen many times. The chain employs TRBV29-1 and TRBJ1-2; D gene uncertain. CDR3 length equals 14 residues. Germline values: CDR1 SQVTM, CDR2 ANQGSEA. V lost 6 bases and J lost 0, with 14 bases in between. DNA of the CDR3: TGCAGCGTCGCCCGAGACGCCGCTAACTATGGCTACACCTTC. Translation gives CSVARDAANYGYTF.

Note on this clonotype: The germline gene is not matched at one end of the junction; a read error may be the cause. J is TRBJ2-5 and V is TRBV13, with D unresolved. The V gene's germline CDR1 is PRHDT and CDR2 FYEKMQ (reference sequence). The CDR3 is 14 residues long. The CDR3 here is CTSSLSPIQETQYF. The CDR3 DNA follows: TGTACCAGCAGCTTATCCCCCATTCAGGAGACCCAGTACTTC.

This clonotype was detected only a few times. The V gene is TRBV6-4, the J gene TRBJ2-5; 8 nucleotides match TRBD2. The V gene end was trimmed by 0 bases and the J gene end by 4 bases; junction bases not matched to a gene: 7. The germline V gene has CDR1 MRHNA and CDR2 SNTAGT. The CDR3 totals 16 residues. The CDR3 protein is CASSDSPGGGRETQYF. CDR3 nucleotides: TGTGCCAGCAGTGACTCCCCGGGAGGGGGTAGAGAGACCCAGTACTTC.

The V call is TRBV7-9, the J call TRBJ2-7; 7 bases agree with TRBD2. The V gene's germline CDR1 is SEHNR and CDR2 FQNEAQ (reference sequence). The CDR3 runs to 13 residues. Germline trimming cut 8 bases from V and 6 bases from J; bases unmatched to any gene: 10. In nucleotides, the CDR3 is TGTGCCAGCGGCCACCAGACTAGCTTCGAGCAGTACTTC. This translates into CASGHQTSFEQYF. The whole variable domain, filled in from reference TRBV7-9 and TRBJ2-7, reads DTGVSQNPRHKITKRGQNVTFRCDPISEHNRLYWYRQTLGQGPEFLTYFQNEAQLEKSRLLSDRFSAERPKGSFSTLEIQRTEQGDSAMYLCASGHQTSFEQYFGPGTRLTVT.

This clonotype was counted many times. This rearrangement joins TRBV2 to TRBJ2-7; D is uncertain. Trimming cost V 6 bases and J 0 bases, with 12 bases left between them. This CDR3 is built from 14 residues. Looked up from germline, CDR1 is SNHLY and CDR2 is FYNNEI. The CDR3 nucleotides are TGTGCCAGCAGCTTGGCCGTGGGCTCCTACGAGCAGTACTTC. Protein: CASSLAVGSYEQYF. The variable domain in full, with the rest retrieved from reference TRBV2 and TRBJ2-7, is EPEVTQTPSHQVTQMGQEVILRCVPISNHLYFYWYRQILGQKVEFLVSFYNNEISEKSEIFDDQFSVERPDGSNFTLKIRSTKLEDSAMYFCASSLAVGSYEQYFGPGTRLTVT.

As concerns this clonotype: The limits of the CDR3 on the DNA are not certain, so only TCRdb's listed CDR3 is given. J is TRBJ1-5 and V is TRBV12-3 or TRBV12-4. The CDR3 is 9 residues long, counting both termini. CDR3 in amino acids: CASSLHQHF.

This clonotype was recorded many times. This sequence joins TRBV7-9 and TRBJ1-4, with 7 bases identical to TRBD1. The CDR3 covers 14 residues. The V and J ends lost 5 bases and 8 bases, in that order; junction bases with no gene match: 8. Germline V gives CDR1 SEHNR, CDR2 FQNEAQ (reference sequence). For the CDR3, the DNA is TGTGCCAGCAGCCTGACAGGGCTCAACGAAAAACTGTTTTTT. Protein: CASSLTGLNEKLFF.

The chain combines TRBV2 with TRBJ2-5, with D unresolved. Germline CDR1 and CDR2: SNHLY and FYNNEI. The CDR3 contains 11 residues. The ends were cut back, 6 bases at V and 3 bases at J, with 5 bases in the middle. CDR3 sequence reads: CASSHEETQYF. CDR3 bases: TGTGCCAGCAGCCATGAAGAGACCCAGTACTTC.

The rearrangement links TRBV4-2 to TRBJ1-2; tentative D call: TRBD1 (6 bases). This CDR3 has 12 residues. V dropped 4 bases and J dropped 7 bases, with 10 bases sitting between them. The germline V gene has CDR1 LGHNA and CDR2 YNFKEQ. Here the CDR3 DNA reads TGTGCCAGCAGCCGAGGGGGGACTGGCTACACCTTC. It yields the protein CASSRGGTGYTF.

The rearrangement links TRBV2 to TRBJ1-3, with TRBD1 identical over 7 bases. The CDR3 extends over 15 amino acids. Germline CDR1 reads SNHLY; CDR2 reads FYNNEI. V lost 5 bases, J lost 0 bases, and 4 bases stayed unmatched. The CDR3 coding sequence is TGTGCCAGCAGTAGACAGGGCCACTCTGGAAACACCATATATTTT. Translation: CASSRQGHSGNTIYF.

This clonotype showed up just once. This clone may be a read error of a much larger clone one base away. The rearrangement links TRBV7-3 to TRBJ2-5; possible D gene TRBD1, 6 bases. Germline CDR1 SGHTA, CDR2 FQGTGA. There are 15 residues in the CDR3. DNA of the CDR3: TGTGCCACCAGTGAGGGCAGGGGCCCGCAAGAGAGCCAGTACTTC. This sequence encodes CATSEGRGPQESQYF.

Only a few counts were recorded for this clonotype. The V and J genes are TRBV7-6 and TRBJ1-1; weak D call: TRBD1 (5 bases). The V gene's germline CDR1 is SGHVS and CDR2 FNYEAQ. The CDR3 is 16 amino acids. Trimming took off 4 bases at V and 1 base at J, with 16 bases between the two ends. This chain's CDR3 is CASSSDGGDRNTEAFF. The CDR3, as DNA: TGTGCCAGCAGCTCCGATGGGGGGGACCGGAACACTGAAGCTTTCTTT.